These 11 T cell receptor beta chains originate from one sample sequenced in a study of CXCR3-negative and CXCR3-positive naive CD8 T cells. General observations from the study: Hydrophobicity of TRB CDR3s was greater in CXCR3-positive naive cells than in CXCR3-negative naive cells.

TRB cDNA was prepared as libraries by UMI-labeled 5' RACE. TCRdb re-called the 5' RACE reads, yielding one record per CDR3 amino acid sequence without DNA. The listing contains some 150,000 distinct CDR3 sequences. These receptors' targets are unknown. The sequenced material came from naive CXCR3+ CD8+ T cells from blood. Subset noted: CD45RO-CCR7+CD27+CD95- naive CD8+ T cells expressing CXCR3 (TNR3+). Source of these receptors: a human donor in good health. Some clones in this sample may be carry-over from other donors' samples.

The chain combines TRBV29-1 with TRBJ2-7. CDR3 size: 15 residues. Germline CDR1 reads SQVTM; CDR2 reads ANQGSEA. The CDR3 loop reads CSVEVGDLASYEQYF.

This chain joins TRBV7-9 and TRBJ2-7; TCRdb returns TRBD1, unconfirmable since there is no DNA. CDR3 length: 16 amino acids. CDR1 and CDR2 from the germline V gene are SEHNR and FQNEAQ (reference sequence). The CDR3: CASSLARGQHSYEQYF.

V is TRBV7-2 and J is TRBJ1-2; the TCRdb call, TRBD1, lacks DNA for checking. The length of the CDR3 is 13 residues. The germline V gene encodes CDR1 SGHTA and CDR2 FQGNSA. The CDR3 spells CASSPEGQNGYTF.

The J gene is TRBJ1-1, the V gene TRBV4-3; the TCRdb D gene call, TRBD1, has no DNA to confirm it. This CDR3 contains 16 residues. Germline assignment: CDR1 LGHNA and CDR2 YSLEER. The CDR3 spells CASSQERGQQNTEAFF.

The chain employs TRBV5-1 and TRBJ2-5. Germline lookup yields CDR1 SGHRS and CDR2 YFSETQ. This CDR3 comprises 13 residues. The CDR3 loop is CASGDTTVETQYF. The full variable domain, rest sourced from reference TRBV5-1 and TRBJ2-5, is KAGVTQTPRYLIKTRGQQVTLSCSPISGHRSVSWYQQTPGQGLQFLFEYFSETQRNKGNFPGRFSGRQFSNSRSEMNVSTLELGDSALYLCASGDTTVETQYFGPGTRLLVL.

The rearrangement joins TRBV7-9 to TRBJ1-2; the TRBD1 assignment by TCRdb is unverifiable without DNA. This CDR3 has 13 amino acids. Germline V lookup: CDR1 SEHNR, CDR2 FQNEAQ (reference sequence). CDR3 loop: CASSLVNGDGYTF.

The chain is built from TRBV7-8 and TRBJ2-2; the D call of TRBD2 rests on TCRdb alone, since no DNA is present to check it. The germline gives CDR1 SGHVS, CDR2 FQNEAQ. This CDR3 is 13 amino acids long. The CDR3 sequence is CASSSGSPGELFF. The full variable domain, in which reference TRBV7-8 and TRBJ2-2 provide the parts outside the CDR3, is GAGVSQSPRYKVAKRGQDVALRCDPISGHVSLFWYQQALGQGPEFLTYFQNEAQLDKSGLPSDRFFAERPEGSVSTLKIQRTQQEDSAVYLCASSSGSPGELFFGEGSRLTVL.

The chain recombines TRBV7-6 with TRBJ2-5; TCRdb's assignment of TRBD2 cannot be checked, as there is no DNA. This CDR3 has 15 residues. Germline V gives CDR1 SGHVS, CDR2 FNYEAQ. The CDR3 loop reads CASSASYQGGETQYF.

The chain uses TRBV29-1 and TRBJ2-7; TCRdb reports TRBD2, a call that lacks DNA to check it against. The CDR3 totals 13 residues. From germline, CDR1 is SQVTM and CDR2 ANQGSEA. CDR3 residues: CSVRDKPSYEQYF.

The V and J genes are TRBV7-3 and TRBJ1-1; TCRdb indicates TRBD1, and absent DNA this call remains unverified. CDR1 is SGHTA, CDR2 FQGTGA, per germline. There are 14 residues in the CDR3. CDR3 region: CASSSTGPHTEAFF.

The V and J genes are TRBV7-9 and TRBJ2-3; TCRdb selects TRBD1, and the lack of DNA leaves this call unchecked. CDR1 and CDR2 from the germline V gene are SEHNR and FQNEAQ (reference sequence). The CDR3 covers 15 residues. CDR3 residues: CASSFPEQATDTQYF.